This note documents a single T cell receptor (beta chain) sequence. This sample is part of a study of PD-L1 blockade in urothelial cancer. Sample time point: peripheral blood 6 weeks after treatment start. The germline V gene has CDR1 MDHEN and CDR2 SYDVKM. Trimming at V came to 4 bases and at J to 6 bases, leaving 7 bases not matched to a gene. This CDR3 contains 14 residues. The protocol was immunoSEQ multiplex PCR, while the TCRdb copy is restricted to in-frame clones and leaves out a portion. The sample lists under 150,000 clones, more than 85% seen once, with about 1.8% in the top ten. This sample comprised PBMCs, obtained around atezolizumab (anti-PD-L1) treatment. The chain uses TRBV28 and TRBJ1-2, with 8 bases aligning to TRBD1. The clonotype was recovered from a man aged 60 to 75 with urothelial cancer. DNA for the CDR3: TGTGCCAGCAGTTACCCCAGGGGGCGGGATGGCTACACCTTC. Amino acids: CASSYPRGRDGYTF.